One sample yielded the 19 T cell receptor beta chains listed below, sequenced in a study of cytomegalovirus exposure and HLA in healthy donors. Generated by immunoSEQ multiplex PCR, the TCRdb table keeps only in-frame clones and is missing some. The table lists 120,000 or so clones, roughly 90% of them singletons. The specimen sequenced was PBMCs. Receptor source: a woman aged 30 to 39 in good health and CMV-seropositive.

The chain combines TRBV5-1 with TRBJ2-7, with D unclear. V lost 4 bases, J lost 3 bases, and 8 bases lay in between. The germline V gene has CDR1 SGHRS and CDR2 YFSETQ. CDR3 length equals 12 residues. The CDR3 sequence: CASSPDNYEQYF. The CDR3 DNA is TGCGCCAGCAGCCCTGACAACTACGAGCAGTACTTC.

About this clone: Sequence at one end of the junction differs from germline and may be a read error. The rearrangement uses TRBV7-7 and TRBJ2-2; D gene unclear. This CDR3 has 12 residues. Germline CDR1 SSHAT, CDR2 FNYEAQ (reference sequence). The CDR3 loop reads CASSPDTQELFF. Here the CDR3 DNA reads TGTGCTAGCAGCCCCGACACCCAGGAGCTGTTTTTT.

The gene calls are TRBV2 and TRBJ2-1; TRBD1 aligns across 11 bases. The CDR3 extends over 15 amino acids. Germline V CDR1 and CDR2: SNHLY, FYNNEI. V trimming: 5 bases; J trimming: 4 bases; junction bases outside the gene matches: 4. This CDR3 reads CASSSRDRGYNEQFF. The CDR3 DNA reads as TGTGCCAGCAGTTCCCGGGACAGGGGGTACAATGAGCAGTTCTTC.

The chain carries TRBV28 and TRBJ2-1; 8 nucleotides line up with TRBD2. The CDR3 covers 15 residues. The trim removed 2 bases at V and 5 bases at J, leaving 5 bases unmatched. Germline CDR1 is MDHEN and CDR2 is SYDVKM. The CDR3 nucleotides are TGTGCCAGCAGTTTAAGCGGGAGTGGGGACAATGAGCAGTTCTTC. Protein product: CASSLSGSGDNEQFF.

The chain is built from TRBV7-9 and TRBJ2-2; the match to TRBD2 covers 8 bases. The CDR3 is 16 amino acids. Per germline, CDR1 SEHNR and CDR2 FQNEAQ (reference sequence). With V trimmed by 5 bases and J by 0 bases, 5 bases remained unmatched. CDR3 nucleotide sequence: TGTGCCAGCAGCCAAAGCGGGAGATCGAACACCGGGGAGCTGTTTTTT. It is translated as CASSQSGRSNTGELFF.

This clone was detected a few times. J is TRBJ1-2 and V is TRBV4-1, with D unresolved. V was pared by 0 bases and J by 2 bases, with 13 bases between. Germline V gene lookup returns CDR1 MGHRA and CDR2 YSYEKL. The CDR3 has 16 amino acids. The CDR3 loop reads CASSQEPSGANYGYTF. The CDR3 bases are TGCGCCAGCAGCCAAGAGCCGTCAGGCGCCAACTATGGCTACACCTTC.

The chain combines TRBV29-1 with TRBJ2-7; 7 positions agree with TRBD1. V lost 6 bases and J lost 0; bases outside the gene matches: 5. Germline assignment: CDR1 SQVTM and CDR2 ANQGSEA. CDR3 length: 13 residues. Here the CDR3 DNA reads TGCAGCGTCGCAGGGGGTCGCTCCTACGAGCAGTACTTC. Protein sequence: CSVAGGRSYEQYF.

The J gene is TRBJ2-1, the V gene TRBV30, with 14 bases that match TRBD2. V shed 7 bases and J 3 bases; nucleotides not matched to a gene: 8. The CDR3 is 16 amino acids. The germline V gene encodes CDR1 GTSNPN and CDR2 SVGIG (reference sequence). DNA of the CDR3: TGTGCCTCCTCTTGGACTAGCGGGGGGCTCTACAATGAGCAGTTCTTC. Its protein product is CASSWTSGGLYNEQFF.

V gene TRBV29-1 combines with J gene TRBJ2-3; D gene uncertain. Looked up from germline, CDR1 is SQVTM and CDR2 is ANQGSEA. The V and J ends lost 7 bases and 5 bases respectively, with 13 bases between them. The CDR3 extends over 12 amino acids. Here the CDR3 DNA reads TGCAGCGCTTCTAGTCCTGAAGATACGCAGTATTTT. Translating gives CSASSPEDTQYF.

The rearrangement uses TRBV2 and TRBJ2-7, with 7 bases matching TRBD1. With 7 bases clipped from V and 6 bases from J, the junction kept 6 bases outside the gene matches. The CDR3 is 12 residues long. In germline, CDR1 is SNHLY, CDR2 FYNNEI. For the CDR3, the DNA is TGTGCCAGCAAAACACAGGGGACCGAGCAGTACTTC. Its protein is CASKTQGTEQYF.

V and J are TRBV7-2 and TRBJ2-5; the match to TRBD1 covers 9 bases. The germline V gene has CDR1 SGHTA and CDR2 FQGNSA. The CDR3 runs 16 residues. Trimming removed 6 bases from V and 4 bases from J; junction bases left unmatched: 12. The CDR3 DNA follows: TGTGCCAGCAGTCCCGTTGCGGGACAGGGAAGAGAGACCCAGTACTTC. Translated: CASSPVAGQGRETQYF.

The rearrangement joins TRBV5-1 to TRBJ2-7; 8 bases match TRBD2. Germline V gene data show CDR1 as SGHRS and CDR2 as YFSETQ. The CDR3 extends over 15 amino acids. After removal of 0 bases from V and 2 bases from J, the junction contained 4 bases not matched to a gene. The CDR3 region is CASSLGDGRAYEQYF. DNA for the CDR3: TGCGCCAGCAGCTTGGGTGACGGGAGGGCCTACGAGCAGTACTTC.

The rearrangement joins TRBV29-1 to TRBJ2-2; D possibly corresponds to TRBD1 (5 bases). The CDR3 covers 13 residues. Germline V gene sequence: CDR1 SQVTM, CDR2 ANQGSEA. V lost 4 bases to trimming and J lost 7 bases, with 13 bases between them. The CDR3 DNA reads TGCAGCGTTGTGGTGGGGCGAATCGGGGAGCTGTTTTTT. Protein sequence: CSVVVGRIGELFF.

This chain joins TRBV5-1 and TRBJ2-7, with a possible D match to TRBD2 (6 bases). CDR3 length: 15 amino acids. Germline CDR1 SGHRS, CDR2 YFSETQ. V shed 0 bases and J shed 5 bases, with 15 bases lying between them. The CDR3 region has the DNA TGCGCCAGCAGCTTGGAGGAGCCGCGGGGCCACGAGCAGTACTTC. Amino acid sequence: CASSLEEPRGHEQYF.

The genes are TRBV27 and TRBJ2-2; no firm D call. This CDR3 has 11 residues. With 3 bases removed from V and 7 bases from J, the gap between germline ends came to 3 bases. Germline V gives CDR1 MNHEY, CDR2 SMNVEV (reference sequence). The CDR3 reads CASSFSGELFF. The CDR3 coding sequence is TGTGCCAGCAGTTTTAGCGGGGAGCTGTTTTTT.

V and J are TRBV4-2 and TRBJ2-3; D not resolved. Germline-derived CDR1 and CDR2 are LGHNA and YNFKEQ. V was cut by 1 base and J by 2 bases, with 7 bases left in between. This CDR3 is 14 amino acids long. The CDR3 protein is CASSQVTSTDTQYF. Written as DNA, the CDR3 is TGTGCCAGCAGCCAAGTAACTTCCACAGATACGCAGTATTTT.

V usage is TRBV7-9 and J usage is TRBJ2-3; TRBD2 agrees at 7 bases. Germline values: CDR1 SEHNR, CDR2 FQNEAQ (reference sequence). This CDR3 comprises 15 residues. V lost 5 bases, J lost 6 bases, and 11 bases stayed unmatched. DNA of the CDR3: TGTGCCAGCAGCCACCCCCGGCGGGAGAGGGATACGCAGTATTTT. It specifies CASSHPRRERDTQYF.

The chain recombines TRBV7-2 with TRBJ2-7; 8 bases are a match to TRBD1. J lost 9 bases, V lost 5 bases, and 18 bases had no gene match. The CDR3 sequence is 16 residues long. CDR1 and CDR2 (germline): SGHTA, FQGNSA. The CDR3 region is CASSPSGSQGANLQYF. The DNA of the CDR3 is TGTGCCAGCAGCCCTTCTGGTTCGCAGGGGGCAAATTTGCAGTACTTC.

J is TRBJ1-4 and V is TRBV5-1; 9 bases align to TRBD1. V was pared by 3 bases and J by 7 bases, with 7 bases of the junction left unmatched. The CDR3 consists of 15 residues. In germline, CDR1 is SGHRS, CDR2 YFSETQ. The DNA of the CDR3 is TGCGCCAGCAGCTGGGGGGACAGGGATCTTGAAAAACTGTTTTTT. The encoded protein is CASSWGDRDLEKLFF.